The entry that follows covers one T cell receptor (beta chain) sequence. Trimming cost V 0 bases and J 0 bases, with 15 bases left between them. The CDR3 extends over 17 amino acids. Germline V gives CDR1 SGHDT, CDR2 YYEEEE. This entry is derived from a study of OX40 agonist ivuxolimab in advanced cancers. The assay was immunoSEQ multiplex PCR, and TCRdb's table has in-frame clones only and misses some. The sample contains around 130,000 clones, approximately 92% of which appear only once. The source of this sequence is an adult with an advanced solid tumor such as melanoma, head and neck, liver or kidney cancer. The starting material was CD4+ or CD8+ T cells sorted from blood, obtained in a trial of the OX40 agonist ivuxolimab. The rearrangement links TRBV5-6 to TRBJ1-2; tentatively, D is TRBD1 (5 bases). The CDR3 loop is CASSLVAGSPPNYGYTF. The CDR3 coding sequence is TGTGCCAGCAGCTTGGTGGCAGGGAGCCCCCCTAACTATGGCTACACCTTC.